The T cell receptor (beta chain) under discussion was sequenced for a study of cytomegalovirus exposure and HLA in healthy donors. The study, taken as a whole, reports: CMV serostatus was the sole immune exposure information available. TCR beta V- and J-gene trimming was later associated with a missense DCLRE1C variant.

Primers included in the PCR were 60 Vbeta and 13 Jbeta primers. Libraries were prepared by immunoSEQ multiplex PCR; TCRdb keeps only in-frame clonotypes and omits some of them. Found here are 85,000 to 100,000 clones, about 75% of them singletons; the top ten hold around 4.5%. V was clipped by 0 bases and J by 4 bases; unmatched bases: 12. Per the germline V gene, CDR1 is SGHDT and CDR2 is YYEEEE. This CDR3 region has 17 residues. Regarding this clone: The antigen is not known.

The rearrangement joins TRBV5-6 to TRBJ2-7; 8 nucleotides align to TRBD1. Sequenced input: PBMCs. This sequence originates from a woman between 40 and 55 years old in good health and CMV-seronegative. The CDR3 spells CASSLARRGTGSYEQYF. The CDR3, as DNA: TGTGCCAGCAGCTTGGCAAGGCGCGGGACAGGCTCTTACGAGCAGTACTTC.